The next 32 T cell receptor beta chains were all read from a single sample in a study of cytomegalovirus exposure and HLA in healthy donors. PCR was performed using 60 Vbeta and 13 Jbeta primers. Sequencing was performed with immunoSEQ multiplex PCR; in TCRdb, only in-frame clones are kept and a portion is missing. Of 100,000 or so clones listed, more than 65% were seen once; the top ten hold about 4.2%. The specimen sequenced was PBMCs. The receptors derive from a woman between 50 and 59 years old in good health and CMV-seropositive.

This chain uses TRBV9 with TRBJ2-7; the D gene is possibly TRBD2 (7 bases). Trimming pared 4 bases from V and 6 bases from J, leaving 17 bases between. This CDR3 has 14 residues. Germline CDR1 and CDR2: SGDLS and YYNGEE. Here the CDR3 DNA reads TGTGCCAGCAGCTCCCAGGGGAGGGGCGGCGAGCAGTACTTC. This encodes CASSSQGRGGEQYF.

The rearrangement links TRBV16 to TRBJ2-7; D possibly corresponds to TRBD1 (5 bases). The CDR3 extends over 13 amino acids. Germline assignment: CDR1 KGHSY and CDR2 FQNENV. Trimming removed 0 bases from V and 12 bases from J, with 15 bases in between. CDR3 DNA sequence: TGTGCCAGCAGCCAATCGGGCGGTCATGGGGCGTACTTC. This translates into CASSQSGGHGAYF.

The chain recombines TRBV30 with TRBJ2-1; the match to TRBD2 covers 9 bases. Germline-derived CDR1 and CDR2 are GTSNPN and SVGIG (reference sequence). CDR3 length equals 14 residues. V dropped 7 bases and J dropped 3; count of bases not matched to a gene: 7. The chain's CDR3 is CAFVAGASYNEQFF. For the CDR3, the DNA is TGTGCCTTCGTAGCGGGAGCTAGCTACAATGAGCAGTTCTTC.

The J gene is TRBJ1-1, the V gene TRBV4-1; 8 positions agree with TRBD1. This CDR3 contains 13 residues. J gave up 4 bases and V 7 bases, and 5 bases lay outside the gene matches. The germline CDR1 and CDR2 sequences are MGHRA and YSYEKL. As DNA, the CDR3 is TGCGCCAGCAACACAGGGGGTATCACTGAAGCTTTCTTT. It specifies CASNTGGITEAFF.

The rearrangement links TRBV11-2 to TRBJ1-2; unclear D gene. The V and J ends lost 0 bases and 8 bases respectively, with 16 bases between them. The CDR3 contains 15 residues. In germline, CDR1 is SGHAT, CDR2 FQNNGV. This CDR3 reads CASSLERTNVGGYTF. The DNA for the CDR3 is TGTGCCAGCAGCTTAGAAAGGACTAACGTTGGAGGCTACACCTTC.

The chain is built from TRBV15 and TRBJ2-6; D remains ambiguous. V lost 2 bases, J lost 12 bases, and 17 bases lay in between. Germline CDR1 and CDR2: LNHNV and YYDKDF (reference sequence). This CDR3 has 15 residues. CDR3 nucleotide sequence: TGTGCCACCAGCAGAAGTTTGACAACCCAACTCGTCCTGACTTTC. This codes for CATSRSLTTQLVLTF.

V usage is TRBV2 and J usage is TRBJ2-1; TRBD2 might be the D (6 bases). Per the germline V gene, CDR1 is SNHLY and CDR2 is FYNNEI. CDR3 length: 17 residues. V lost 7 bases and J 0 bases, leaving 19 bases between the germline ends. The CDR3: CASIISGRLISYNEQFF. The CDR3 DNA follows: TGTGCCAGCATTATTTCTGGGAGGCTAATCTCCTACAATGAGCAGTTCTTC.

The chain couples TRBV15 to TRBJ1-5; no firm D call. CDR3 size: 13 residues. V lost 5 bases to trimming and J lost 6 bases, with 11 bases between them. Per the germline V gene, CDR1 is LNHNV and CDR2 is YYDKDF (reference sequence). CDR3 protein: CATSLDMLQPQHF. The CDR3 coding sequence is TGTGCCACCAGCCTAGATATGCTTCAGCCCCAGCATTTT.

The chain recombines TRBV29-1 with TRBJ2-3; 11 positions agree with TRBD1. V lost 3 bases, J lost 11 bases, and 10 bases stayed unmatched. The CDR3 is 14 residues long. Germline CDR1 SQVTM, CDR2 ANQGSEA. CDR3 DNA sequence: TGCAGCGTTGATCCCGGACAGGGGGCGCGGGAGCAGTATTTT. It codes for CSVDPGQGAREQYF.

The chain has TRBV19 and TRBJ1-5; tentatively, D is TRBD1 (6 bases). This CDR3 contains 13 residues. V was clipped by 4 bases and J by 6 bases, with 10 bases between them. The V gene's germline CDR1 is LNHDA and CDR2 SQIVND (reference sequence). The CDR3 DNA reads TGTGCCAGTAGTACGGAAGGGGGTCAGCCCCAGCATTTT. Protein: CASSTEGGQPQHF.

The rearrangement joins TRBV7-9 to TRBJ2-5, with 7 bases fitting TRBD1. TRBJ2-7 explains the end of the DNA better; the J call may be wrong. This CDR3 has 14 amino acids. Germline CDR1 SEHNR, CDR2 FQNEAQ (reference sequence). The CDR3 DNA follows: TGTGCCAGCAGCTTACCGGGACAGACCTACGAGCAGTACTTC. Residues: CASSLPGQTYEQYF.

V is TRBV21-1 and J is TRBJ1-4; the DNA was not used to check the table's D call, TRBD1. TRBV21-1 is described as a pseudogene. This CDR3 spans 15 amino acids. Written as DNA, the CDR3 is TGTGCCAGCAGCAATATTGACAGGGAAGATGAAAAACTGTTTTTT. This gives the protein CASSNIDREDEKLFF.

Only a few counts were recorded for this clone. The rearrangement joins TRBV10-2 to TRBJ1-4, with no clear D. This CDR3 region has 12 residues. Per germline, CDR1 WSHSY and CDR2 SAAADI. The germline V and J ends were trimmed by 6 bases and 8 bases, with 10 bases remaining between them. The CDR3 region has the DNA TGCGCCAGCAGCGAAATCAGGGAAAAACTGTTTTTT. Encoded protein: CASSEIREKLFF.

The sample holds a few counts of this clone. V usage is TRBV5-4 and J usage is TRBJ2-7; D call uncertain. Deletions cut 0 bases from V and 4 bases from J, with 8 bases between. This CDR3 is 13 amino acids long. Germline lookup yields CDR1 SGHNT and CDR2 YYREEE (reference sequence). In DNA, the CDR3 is TGTGCCAGCAGCTTGGGGCAGGATTACGAGCAGTACTTC. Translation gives CASSLGQDYEQYF. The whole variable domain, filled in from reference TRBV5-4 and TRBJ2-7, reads ETGVTQSPTHLIKTRGQQVTLRCSSQSGHNTVSWYQQALGQGPQFIFQYYREEENGRGNFPPRFSGLQFPNYSSELNVNALELDDSALYLCASSLGQDYEQYFGPGTRLTVT.

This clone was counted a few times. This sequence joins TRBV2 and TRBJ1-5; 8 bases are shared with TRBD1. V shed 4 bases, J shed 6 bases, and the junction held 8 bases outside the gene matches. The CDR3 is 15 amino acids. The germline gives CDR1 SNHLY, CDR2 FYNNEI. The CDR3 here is CASSVAQGAVQPQHF. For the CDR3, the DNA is TGTGCCAGCAGTGTGGCGCAGGGGGCTGTTCAGCCCCAGCATTTT. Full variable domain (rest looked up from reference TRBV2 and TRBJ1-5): EPEVTQTPSHQVTQMGQEVILRCVPISNHLYFYWYRQILGQKVEFLVSFYNNEISEKSEIFDDQFSVERPDGSNFTLKIRSTKLEDSAMYFCASSVAQGAVQPQHFGDGTRLSIL.

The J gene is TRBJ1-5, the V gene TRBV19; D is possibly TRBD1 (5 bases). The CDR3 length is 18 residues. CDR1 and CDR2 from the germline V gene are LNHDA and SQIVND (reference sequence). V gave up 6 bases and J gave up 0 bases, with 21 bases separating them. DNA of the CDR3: TGTGCCAGTAGCCTCGCCCCAGGGAATGTAATTAGCAATCAGCCCCAGCATTTT. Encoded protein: CASSLAPGNVISNQPQHF.

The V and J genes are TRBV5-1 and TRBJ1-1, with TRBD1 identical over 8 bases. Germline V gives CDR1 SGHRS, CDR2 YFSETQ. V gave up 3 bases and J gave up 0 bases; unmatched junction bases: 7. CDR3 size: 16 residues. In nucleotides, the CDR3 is TGCGCCAGCAGCTGGCCGACAGGGGATTTGAACACTGAAGCTTTCTTT. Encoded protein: CASSWPTGDLNTEAFF.

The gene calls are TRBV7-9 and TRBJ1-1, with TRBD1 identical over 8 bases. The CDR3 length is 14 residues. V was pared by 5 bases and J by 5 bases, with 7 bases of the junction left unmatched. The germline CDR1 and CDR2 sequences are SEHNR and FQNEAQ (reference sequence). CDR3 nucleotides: TGTGCCAGCAGCACGACAGGGGAAGAGACTGAAGCTTTCTTT. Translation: CASSTTGEETEAFF.

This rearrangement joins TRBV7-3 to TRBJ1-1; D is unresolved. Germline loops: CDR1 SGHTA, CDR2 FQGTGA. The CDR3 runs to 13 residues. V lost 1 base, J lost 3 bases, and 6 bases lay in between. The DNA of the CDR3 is TGTGCCAGCAGCTTAAATATAGACACTGAAGCTTTCTTT. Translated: CASSLNIDTEAFF.

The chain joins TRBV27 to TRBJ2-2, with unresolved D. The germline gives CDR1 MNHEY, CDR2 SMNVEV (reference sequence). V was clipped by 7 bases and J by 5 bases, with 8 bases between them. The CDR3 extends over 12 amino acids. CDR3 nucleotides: TGTGCCAGCACCCCTCGGACCGGGGAGCTGTTTTTT. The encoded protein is CASTPRTGELFF.

The CDR3 nucleotides read TGTGCCAGCTCACCACCGGAGTCTAGCGGGAGCCGGGACGAGCAGTACTTC. Its protein product is CASSPPESSGSRDEQYF. The chain combines TRBV18 with TRBJ2-7, with 10 bases lining up with TRBD2. With V trimmed by 0 bases and J by 5 bases, 10 bases remained unmatched. The V gene's germline CDR1 is KGHSH and CDR2 LQKENI. The CDR3 spans 17 residues.

The CDR3, as DNA: TGTGCCAGCTCGCCCACCCGGGACAGCGATTATGGCTACACCTTC. Protein: CASSPTRDSDYGYTF. The gene calls are TRBV18 and TRBJ1-2; 7 bases match TRBD1. In germline, CDR1 is KGHSH, CDR2 LQKENI. V shed 6 bases, J shed 5 bases, and the junction held 12 bases outside the gene matches. This CDR3 contains 15 residues. Supplemented by reference TRBV18 and TRBJ1-2, the full variable domain reads NAGVMQNPRHLVRRRGQEARLRCSPMKGHSHVYWYRQLPEEGLKFMVYLQKENIIDESGMPKERFSAEFPKEGPSILRIQQVVRGDSAAYFCASSPTRDSDYGYTFGSGTRLTVV.

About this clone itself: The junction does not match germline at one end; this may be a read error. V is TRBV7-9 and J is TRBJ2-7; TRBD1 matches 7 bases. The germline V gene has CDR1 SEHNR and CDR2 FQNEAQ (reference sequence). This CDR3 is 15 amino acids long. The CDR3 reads CSSRFGTAMSYEQYF. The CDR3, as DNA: TGTTCCAGCAGATTTGGGACAGCGATGTCCTACGAGCAGTACTTC.

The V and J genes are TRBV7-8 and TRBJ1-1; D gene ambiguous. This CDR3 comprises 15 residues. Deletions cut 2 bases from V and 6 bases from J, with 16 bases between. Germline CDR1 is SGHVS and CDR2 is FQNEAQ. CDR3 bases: TGTGCCAGCAGCTTAAGTCCCGGAGCCGACGCTGAAGCTTTCTTT. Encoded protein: CASSLSPGADAEAFF.

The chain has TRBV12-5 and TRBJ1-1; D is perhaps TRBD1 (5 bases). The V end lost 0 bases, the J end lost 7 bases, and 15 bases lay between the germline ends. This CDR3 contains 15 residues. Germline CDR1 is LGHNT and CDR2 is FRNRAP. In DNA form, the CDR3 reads TGTGCTAGTGGTTTGGTACCCCTTGCCAGGGATGAAGCTTTCTTT. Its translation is CASGLVPLARDEAFF.

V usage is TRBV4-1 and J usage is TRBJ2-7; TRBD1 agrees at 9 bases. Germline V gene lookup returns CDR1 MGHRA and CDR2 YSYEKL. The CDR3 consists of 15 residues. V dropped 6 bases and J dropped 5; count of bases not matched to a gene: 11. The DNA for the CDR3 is TGCGCCAGCAGAACCGGGACAGGGCATACCCACGAGCAGTACTTC. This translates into CASRTGTGHTHEQYF.

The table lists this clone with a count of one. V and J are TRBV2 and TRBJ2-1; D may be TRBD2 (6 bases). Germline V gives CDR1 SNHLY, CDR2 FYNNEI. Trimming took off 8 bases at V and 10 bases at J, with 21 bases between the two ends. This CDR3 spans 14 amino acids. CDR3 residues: CASLRDLQVGEQFF. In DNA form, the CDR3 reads TGTGCCAGCCTGCGGGACCTACAAGTCGGGGAGCAGTTCTTC.

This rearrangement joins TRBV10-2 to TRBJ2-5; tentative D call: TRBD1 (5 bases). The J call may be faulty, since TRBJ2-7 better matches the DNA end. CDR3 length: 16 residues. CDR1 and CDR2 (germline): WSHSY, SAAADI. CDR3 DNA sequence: TGCGCCAGCACTTTCCGCATGGCAGGGAATAATTCCGAGCAGTACTTC. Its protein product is CASTFRMAGNNSEQYF.

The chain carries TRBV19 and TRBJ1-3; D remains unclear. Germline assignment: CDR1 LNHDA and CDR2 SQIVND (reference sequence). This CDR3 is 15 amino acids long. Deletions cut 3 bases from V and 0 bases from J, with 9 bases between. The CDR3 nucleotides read TGTGCCAGTAGTATGGGAGGCCTCTCTGGAAACACCATATATTTT. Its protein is CASSMGGLSGNTIYF. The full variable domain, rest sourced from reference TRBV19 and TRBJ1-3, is DGGITQSPKYLFRKEGQNVTLSCEQNLNHDAMYWYRQDPGQGLRLIYYSQIVNDFQKGDIAEGYSVSREKKESFPLTVTSAQKNPTAFYLCASSMGGLSGNTIYFGEGSWLTVV.

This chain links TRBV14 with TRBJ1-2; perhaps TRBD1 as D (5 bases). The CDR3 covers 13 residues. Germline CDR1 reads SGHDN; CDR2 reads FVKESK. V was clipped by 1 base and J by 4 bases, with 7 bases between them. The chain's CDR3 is CASSQAGFYGYTF. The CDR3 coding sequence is TGTGCCAGCAGCCAAGCAGGGTTCTATGGCTACACCTTC.

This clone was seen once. CDR3 nucleotides: TGTGCCATCAGTGGGGCCCAAGGACTAGCGGGGGGTCGCAATGAGCAGTTCTTC. Translation: CAISGAQGLAGGRNEQFF. The V call is TRBV10-3, the J call TRBJ2-1, with TRBD2 matching over 14 bases. This CDR3 region has 18 residues. The V and J ends lost 4 bases and 6 bases, in that order; junction bases with no gene match: 11. Germline V gene sequence: CDR1 ENHRY, CDR2 SYGVKD.

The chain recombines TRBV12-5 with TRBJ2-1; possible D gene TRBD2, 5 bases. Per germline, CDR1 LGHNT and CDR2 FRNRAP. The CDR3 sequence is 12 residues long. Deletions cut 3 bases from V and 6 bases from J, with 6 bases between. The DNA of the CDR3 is TGTGCTAGTGGTTTAGAGGGCAATGAGCAGTTCTTC. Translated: CASGLEGNEQFF.